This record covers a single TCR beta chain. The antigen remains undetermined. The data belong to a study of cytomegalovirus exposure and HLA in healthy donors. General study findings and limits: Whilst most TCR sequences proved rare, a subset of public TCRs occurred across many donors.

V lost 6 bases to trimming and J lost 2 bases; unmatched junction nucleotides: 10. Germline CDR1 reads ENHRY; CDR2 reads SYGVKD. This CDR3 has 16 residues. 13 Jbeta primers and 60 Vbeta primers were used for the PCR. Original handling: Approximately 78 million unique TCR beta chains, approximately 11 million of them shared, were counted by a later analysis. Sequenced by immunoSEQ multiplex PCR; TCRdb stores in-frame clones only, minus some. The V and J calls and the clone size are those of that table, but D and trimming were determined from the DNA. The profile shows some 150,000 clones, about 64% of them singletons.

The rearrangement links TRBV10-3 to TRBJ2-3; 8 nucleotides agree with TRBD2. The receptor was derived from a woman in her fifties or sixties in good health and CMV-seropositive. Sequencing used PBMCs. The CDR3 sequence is CAIRDSSGTYTDTQYF. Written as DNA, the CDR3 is TGTGCCATCAGGGATAGTAGCGGGACCTACACAGATACGCAGTATTTT.